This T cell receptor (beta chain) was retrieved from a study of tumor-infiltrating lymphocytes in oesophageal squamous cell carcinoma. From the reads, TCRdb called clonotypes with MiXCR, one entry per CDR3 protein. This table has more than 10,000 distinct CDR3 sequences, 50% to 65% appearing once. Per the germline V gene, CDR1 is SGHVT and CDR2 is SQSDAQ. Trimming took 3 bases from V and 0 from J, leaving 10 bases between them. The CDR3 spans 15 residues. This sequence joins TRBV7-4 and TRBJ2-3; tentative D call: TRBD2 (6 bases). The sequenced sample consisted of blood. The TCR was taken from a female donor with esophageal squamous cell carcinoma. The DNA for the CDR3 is TGTGCCAGCAGCTTTTTTGCGGGAAGCACAGATACGCAGTATTTT. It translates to CASSFFAGSTDTQYF.